The 6 T cell receptor beta chains in this list originate from one sample, sequenced in a study of CD8+CD57+ T cells in acquired aplastic anemia. Profiling that covered TCR beta VDJ and CDR3 relied on genomic DNA as its template. TCRdb independently ran MiXCR on the reads; one entry per CDR3 protein. The sample lists 220,000 or so distinct CDR3 sequences; less than 75% were seen once. Sequencing was done on patients that had shown CD8+CD57+ cell expansion by flow cytometry. Source material: sorted CD4+, CD8+, or CD8+CD57+ T cells (not recorded which) from PBMCs. Receptor source: a human donor with aplastic anemia.

J is TRBJ1-5 and V is TRBV7-9, with D hard to call. With 5 bases removed from V and 2 bases from J, the gap between germline ends came to 10 bases. CDR3 size: 14 residues. Looked up from germline, CDR1 is SEHNR and CDR2 is FQNEAQ (reference sequence). The CDR3 here is CASSPVGGNQPQHF. The CDR3 DNA reads as TGTGCCAGCAGCCCCGTAGGCGGCAATCAGCCCCAGCATTTT.

This clonotype was picked up one time. The rearrangement joins TRBV7-8 to TRBJ1-6; no clear D gene. Trimming took off 3 bases at V and 5 bases at J, with 5 bases between the two ends. CDR1 and CDR2 (germline): SGHVS, FQNEAQ. The CDR3 has 13 residues. CDR3 DNA: TGTGCCAGCAGCTTGCCCAATAATTCACCCCTCCACTTT. Its translation is CASSLPNNSPLHF. Variable domain in full (rest from reference TRBV7-8 and TRBJ1-6): GAGVSQSPRYKVAKRGQDVALRCDPISGHVSLFWYQQALGQGPEFLTYFQNEAQLDKSGLPSDRFFAERPEGSVSTLKIQRTQQEDSAVYLCASSLPNNSPLHFGNGTRLTVT.

This rearrangement joins TRBV19 to TRBJ1-1; unclear D gene. CDR1 LNHDA and CDR2 SQIVND come from the germline V gene (reference sequence). V was pared by 1 base and J by 4 bases, with 7 bases between. This CDR3 spans 13 amino acids. CDR3 DNA: TGTGCCAGTAGTATAGTCAGAGGCACTGAAGCTTTCTTT. Amino acids: CASSIVRGTEAFF.

The gene calls are TRBV19 and TRBJ2-2; D gene uncertain. Trimming cost V 4 bases and J 9 bases, with 12 bases left between them. Per the germline V gene, CDR1 is LNHDA and CDR2 is SQIVND (reference sequence). The CDR3 covers 13 residues. CDR3 coding DNA: TGTGCCAGTAGTACACGGTCCGGACGGGAGCTGTTTTTT. Translated: CASSTRSGRELFF.

The chain uses TRBV5-6 and TRBJ2-2, with D perhaps matching TRBD1 (6 bases). V gave up 8 bases and J gave up 5 bases, with 16 bases separating them. The length of the CDR3 is 14 residues. Germline CDR1 reads SGHDT; CDR2 reads YYEEEE. This CDR3 is CASSIPGTTGELFF. CDR3 in DNA: TGTGCCAGTAGTATCCCGGGGACAACCGGGGAGCTGTTTTTT.

This clonotype was observed a few times. The chain combines TRBV2 with TRBJ1-6, with a weak D call TRBD1 (5 bases). The CDR3 has 16 residues. The V end was cut by 0 bases, the J end by 5 bases, with 11 bases between. Germline values: CDR1 SNHLY, CDR2 FYNNEI. The CDR3 loop is CASSEAQTADNSPLHF. CDR3 bases: TGTGCCAGCAGTGAAGCGCAGACAGCTGATAATTCACCCCTCCACTTT.